This paragraph reports one T cell receptor (beta chain). The J segment lost 2 bases and the V segment lost 6 bases, leaving 5 bases of the junction unmatched. CDR3 size: 15 residues. Germline V lookup: CDR1 MDHEN, CDR2 SYDVKM. Original analysis: Estimated nucleated cell counts came from reference gene primer amplification. Clones were read by immunoSEQ multiplex PCR, and TCRdb kept only the in-frame ones, dropping some. That table is the source of V, J and clone size, and D and trimming were worked out from the DNA. Of roughly 300,000 clones in the sample, about nine tenths were seen once. This entry belongs to a study of blood T cell repertoires in COVID-19. Study information: The United States, Italy and Spain were the sources of the acute and convalescent COVID-19 samples. Nucleic acid was either cDNA or gDNA, and it came from T cells, B-cell-depleted T cells, or PBMCs.

Seattle patients were enrolled during active infection and followed longitudinally. The V gene is TRBV28, the J gene TRBJ2-5; 11 bases match TRBD2. The sequenced material came from peripheral blood. This sequence originates from a woman aged 25-40 years with COVID-19, enrolled during active disease. The CDR3 coding sequence is TGTGCCAGCAGCCCGGGACTAGCGGTTCAAGAGACCCAGTACTTC. Protein product: CASSPGLAVQETQYF. The full variable domain, in which reference TRBV28 and TRBJ2-5 provide the parts outside the CDR3, is DVKVTQSSRYLVKRTGEKVFLECVQDMDHENMFWYRQDPGLGLRLIYFSYDVKMKEKGDIPEGYSVSREKKERFSLILESASTNQTSMYLCASSPGLAVQETQYFGPGTRLLVL.